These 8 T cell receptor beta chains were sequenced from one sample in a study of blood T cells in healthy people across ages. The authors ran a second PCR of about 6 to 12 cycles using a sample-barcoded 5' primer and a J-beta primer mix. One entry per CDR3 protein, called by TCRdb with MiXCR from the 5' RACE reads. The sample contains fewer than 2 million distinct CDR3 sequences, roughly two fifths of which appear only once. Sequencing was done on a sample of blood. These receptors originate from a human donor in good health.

Here the CDR3 reads CAISEDWARNYGYTF. The CDR3 coding sequence is TGTGCCATCAGCGAGGACTGGGCCCGTAACTATGGCTACACCTTC. This sequence joins TRBV10-3 and TRBJ1-2; D is undetermined. Germline V gene data show CDR1 as ENHRY and CDR2 as SYGVKD. V dropped 6 bases and J dropped 1 base, with 15 bases sitting between them. The CDR3 loop spans 15 amino acids.

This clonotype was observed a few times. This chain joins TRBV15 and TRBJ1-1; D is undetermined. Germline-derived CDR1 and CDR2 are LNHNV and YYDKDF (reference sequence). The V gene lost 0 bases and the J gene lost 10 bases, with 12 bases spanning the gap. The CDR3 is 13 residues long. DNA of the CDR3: TGTGCCACCAGCAGAGAGTGGGGAAACGGAGCTTTCTTT. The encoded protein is CATSREWGNGAFF.

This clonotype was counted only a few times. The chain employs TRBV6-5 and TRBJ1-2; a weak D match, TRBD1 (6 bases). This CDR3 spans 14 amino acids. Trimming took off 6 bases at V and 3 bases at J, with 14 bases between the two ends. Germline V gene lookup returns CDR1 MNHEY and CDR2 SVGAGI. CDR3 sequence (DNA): TGTGCCAGCAGCCAGAACAGGGCCTACTATGGCTACACCTTC. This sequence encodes CASSQNRAYYGYTF.

CDR3 sequence reads: CSARDPWVADTQYF. The CDR3 DNA is TGCAGTGCTAGAGATCCCTGGGTGGCAGATACGCAGTATTTT. The chain recombines TRBV20-1 with TRBJ2-3; no definite D call. The length of the CDR3 is 14 residues. CDR1 is DFQATT and CDR2 is SNEGSKA in the germline V gene (reference sequence). V was cut by 0 bases and J by 4 bases, with 11 bases left in between.

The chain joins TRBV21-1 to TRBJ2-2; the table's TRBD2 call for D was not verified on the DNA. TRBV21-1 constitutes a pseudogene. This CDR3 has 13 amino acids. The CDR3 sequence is CASSNTRVGELFF. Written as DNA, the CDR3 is TGTGCCAGCAGCAACACTAGGGTCGGGGAGCTGTTTTTT.

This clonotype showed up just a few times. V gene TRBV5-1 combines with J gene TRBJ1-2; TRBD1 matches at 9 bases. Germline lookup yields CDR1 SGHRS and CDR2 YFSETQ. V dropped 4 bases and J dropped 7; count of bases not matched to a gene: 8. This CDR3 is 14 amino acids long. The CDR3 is CASSIGQGMGGYTF. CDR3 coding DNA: TGCGCCAGCAGCATAGGACAGGGGATGGGTGGCTACACCTTC.

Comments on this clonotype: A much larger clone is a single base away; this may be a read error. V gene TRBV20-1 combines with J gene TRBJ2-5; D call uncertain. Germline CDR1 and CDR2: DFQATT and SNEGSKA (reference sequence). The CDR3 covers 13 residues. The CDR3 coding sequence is TGCAGTGCTAGAGAGGAACAGTCAGAGACCCACTACTTC. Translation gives CSAREEQSETHYF.

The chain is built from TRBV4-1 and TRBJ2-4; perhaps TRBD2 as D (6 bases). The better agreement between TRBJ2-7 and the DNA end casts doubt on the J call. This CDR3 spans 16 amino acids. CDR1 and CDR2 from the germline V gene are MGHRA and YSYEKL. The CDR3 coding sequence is TGCGCCAGCAGCCAAGAATCGGCGGGGACGATCTACGAGCAGTACTTC. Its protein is CASSQESAGTIYEQYF.